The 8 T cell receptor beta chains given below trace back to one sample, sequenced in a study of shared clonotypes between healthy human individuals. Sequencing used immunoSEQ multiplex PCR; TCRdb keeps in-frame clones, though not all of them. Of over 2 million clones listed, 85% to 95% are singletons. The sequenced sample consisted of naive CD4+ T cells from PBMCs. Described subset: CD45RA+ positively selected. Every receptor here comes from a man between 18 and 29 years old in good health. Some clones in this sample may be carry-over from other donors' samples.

The CDR3, as DNA: TGCGCCAGCAGTCGGGATTTGGGGAACACTGAAGCTTTCTTT. It encodes CASSRDLGNTEAFF. The J gene is TRBJ1-1, the V gene TRBV10-1, with D uncertain. Between the trimmed V and J ends, which lost 5 bases and 1 base, there was a span of 11 bases. Germline lookup yields CDR1 WNHNN and CDR2 SYGVQD (reference sequence). This CDR3 spans 14 amino acids.

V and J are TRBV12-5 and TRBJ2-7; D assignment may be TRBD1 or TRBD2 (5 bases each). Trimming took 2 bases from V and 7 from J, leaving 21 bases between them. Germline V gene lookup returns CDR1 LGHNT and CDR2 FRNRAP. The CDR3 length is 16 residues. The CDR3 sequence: CASGLFIRGLPWEQYF. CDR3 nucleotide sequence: TGTGCTAGTGGTTTGTTTATCCGGGGCCTACCCTGGGAGCAGTACTTC.

CDR3 in amino acids: CASSPRSSVSGEQYF. DNA of the CDR3: TGTGCCAGCAGTCCCCGGAGTTCTGTCTCGGGCGAGCAGTACTTC. The chain links TRBV2 to TRBJ2-7; D is ambiguous. The CDR3 is 15 amino acids. Germline CDR1 reads SNHLY; CDR2 reads FYNNEI. The V end lost 5 bases, the J end lost 6 bases, and 20 bases lay between the germline ends.

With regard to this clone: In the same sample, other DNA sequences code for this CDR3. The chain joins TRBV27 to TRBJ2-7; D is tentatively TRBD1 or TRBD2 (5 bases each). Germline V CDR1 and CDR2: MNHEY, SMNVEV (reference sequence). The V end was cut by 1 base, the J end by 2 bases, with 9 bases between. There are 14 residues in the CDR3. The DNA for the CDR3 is TGTGCCAGCAGTTTATACCGGGGCCCCTACGAGCAGTACTTC. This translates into CASSLYRGPYEQYF.

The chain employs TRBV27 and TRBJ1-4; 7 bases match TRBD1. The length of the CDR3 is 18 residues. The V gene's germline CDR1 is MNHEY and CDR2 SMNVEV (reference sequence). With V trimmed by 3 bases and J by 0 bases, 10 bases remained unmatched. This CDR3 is CASSFGRGAPATNEKLFF. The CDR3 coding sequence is TGTGCCAGCAGTTTCGGCAGGGGGGCTCCTGCAACTAATGAAAAACTGTTTTTT.

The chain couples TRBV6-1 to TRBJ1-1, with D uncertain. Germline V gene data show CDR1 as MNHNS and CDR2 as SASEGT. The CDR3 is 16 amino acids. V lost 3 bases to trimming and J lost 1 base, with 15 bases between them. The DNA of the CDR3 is TGTGCCAGCAGTGATAGGCCAAAGAGATCGAACACTGAAGCTTTCTTT. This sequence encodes CASSDRPKRSNTEAFF.

DNA of the CDR3: TGTGCCAGCAGCTTAAATTCTGAGTCTAGAGAGTTCTTC. Translating gives CASSLNSESREFF. The gene calls are TRBV11-3 and TRBJ2-1; D remains ambiguous. This CDR3 region has 13 residues. Germline CDR1 and CDR2: SGHNT and YENEEA. Between the trimmed V and J ends, which lost 2 bases and 14 bases, there was a span of 16 bases.

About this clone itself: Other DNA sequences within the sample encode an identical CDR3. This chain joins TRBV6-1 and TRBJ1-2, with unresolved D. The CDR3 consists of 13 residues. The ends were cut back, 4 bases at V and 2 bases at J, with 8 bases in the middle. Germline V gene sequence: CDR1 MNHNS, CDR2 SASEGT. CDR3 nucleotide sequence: TGTGCCAGCAGTGTACGAGAAAACTATGGCTACACCTTC. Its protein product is CASSVRENYGYTF.